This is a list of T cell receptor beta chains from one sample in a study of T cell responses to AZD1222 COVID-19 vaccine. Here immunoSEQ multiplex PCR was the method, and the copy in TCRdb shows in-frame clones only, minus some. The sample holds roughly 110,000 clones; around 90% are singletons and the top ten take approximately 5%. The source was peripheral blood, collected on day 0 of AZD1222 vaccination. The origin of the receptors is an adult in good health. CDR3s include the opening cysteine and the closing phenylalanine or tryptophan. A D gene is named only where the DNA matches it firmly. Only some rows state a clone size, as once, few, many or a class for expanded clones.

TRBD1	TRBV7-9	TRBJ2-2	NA	CASSTQGARTGELFF	TGTGCCAGCAGCACACAGGGGGCGCGGACCGGGGAGCTGTTTTTT
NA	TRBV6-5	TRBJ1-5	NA	CASAGGGNQPQHF	TGTGCCAGTGCGGGGGGTGGCAATCAGCCCCAGCATTTT
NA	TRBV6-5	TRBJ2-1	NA	CASREGRRPYNEQFF	TGTGCCAGCAGAGAGGGACGGCGGCCCTACAATGAGCAGTTCTTC
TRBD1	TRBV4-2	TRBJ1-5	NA	CASSVDRVNQPQHF	TGTGCCAGCAGCGTTGACAGGGTCAATCAGCCCCAGCATTTT
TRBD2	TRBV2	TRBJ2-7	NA	CASRVQTGLAGAEQYF	TGTGCCAGCAGAGTACAAACGGGACTAGCGGGTGCCGAGCAGTACTTC
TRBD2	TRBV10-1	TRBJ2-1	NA	CASSESSSGMNEQFF	TGCGCCAGCAGTGAGTCATCTAGCGGGATGAATGAGCAGTTCTTC
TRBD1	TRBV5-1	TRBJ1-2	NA	CASSLGDSNVYGYTF	TGCGCCAGCAGCTTGGGGGACAGTAATGTCTATGGCTACACCTTC
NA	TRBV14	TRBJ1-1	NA	CASSQQEVGEAFF	TGTGCCAGCAGCCAACAAGAGGTAGGGGAAGCTTTCTTT
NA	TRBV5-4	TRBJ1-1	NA	CASSLGEGSTEAFF	TGTGCCAGCAGCTTGGGGGAAGGCAGCACTGAAGCTTTCTTT
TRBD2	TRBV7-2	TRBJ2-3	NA	CASSGRGGTSGNPDTQYF	TGTGCCAGCAGCGGAAGAGGTGGAACTAGCGGGAATCCAGATACGCAGTATTTT
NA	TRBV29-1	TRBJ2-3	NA	CSALAGGQGRDTQYF	TGCAGCGCCCTTGCGGGAGGACAGGGGAGAGATACGCAGTATTTT
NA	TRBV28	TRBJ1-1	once	CASTAVTEAFF	TGTGCCAGCACTGCGGTGACTGAAGCTTTCTTT
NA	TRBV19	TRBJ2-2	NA	CASSPDGGRGTGELFF	TGTGCCAGTAGTCCAGACGGGGGGCGGGGCACCGGGGAGCTGTTTTTT
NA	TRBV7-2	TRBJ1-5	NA	CASSLFAPSDQPQHF	TGTGCCAGCAGCTTATTTGCTCCCAGCGATCAGCCCCAGCATTTT
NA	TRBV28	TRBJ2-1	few	CASSSGLDNEQFF	TGTGCCAGCAGTTCGGGTCTTGACAATGAGCAGTTCTTC
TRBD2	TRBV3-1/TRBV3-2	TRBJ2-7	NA	CASSHKTGTSGGRYEQYF	TGTGCCAGCAGCCATAAAACTGGGACTAGCGGGGGCCGCTACGAGCAGTACTTC
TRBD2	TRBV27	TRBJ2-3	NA	CASGASGRSVDTQYF	TGTGCCAGCGGGGCGAGCGGGAGAAGTGTAGATACGCAGTATTTT
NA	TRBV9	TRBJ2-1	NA	CASSVETSFEQFF	TGTGCCAGCAGCGTAGAGACAAGTTTTGAGCAGTTCTTC
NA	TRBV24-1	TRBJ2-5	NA	CATSGAVVRGGETQYF	TGTGCCACCAGTGGGGCGGTCGTCAGGGGTGGAGAGACCCAGTACTTC
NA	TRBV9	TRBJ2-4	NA	CASSVLLSGDIQYF	TGTGCCAGCAGCGTTTTACTCAGCGGAGACATTCAGTACTTC
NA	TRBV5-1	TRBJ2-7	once	CASSESTLSTGQYF	TGCGCCAGCAGCGAATCAACACTATCTACGGGGCAGTACTTC
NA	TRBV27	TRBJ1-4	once	CASNRRGDNEKLFF	TGTGCCAGCAACCGACGGGGGGACAATGAAAAACTGTTTTTT
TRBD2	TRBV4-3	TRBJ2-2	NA	CASSQDTSGNTGELFF	TGCGCCAGCAGCCAAGATACTAGCGGAAACACCGGGGAGCTGTTTTTT
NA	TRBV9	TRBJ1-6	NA	CASSVDRGHSPLHF	TGTGCCAGCAGCGTAGATCGGGGGCATTCACCCCTCCACTTT
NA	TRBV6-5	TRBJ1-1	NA	CASSRDGSGTEAFF	TGTGCCAGCAGTCGGGACGGGAGTGGGACTGAAGCTTTCTTT
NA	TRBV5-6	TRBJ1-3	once	CASRFLRDTSGNTIYF	TGTGCCAGCAGGTTCCTCCGGGACACCTCTGGAAACACCATATATTTT
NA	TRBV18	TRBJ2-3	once	CASSLQGQRTDTQYF	TGTGCCAGCTCACTCCAGGGGCAACGCACAGATACGCAGTATTTT
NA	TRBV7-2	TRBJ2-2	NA	CASSFNTGELFF	TGTGCCAGCAGCTTTAACACCGGGGAGCTGTTTTTT
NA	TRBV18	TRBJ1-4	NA	CASSPSGDEKLFF	TGTGCCAGCTCACCATCAGGGGATGAAAAACTGTTTTTT
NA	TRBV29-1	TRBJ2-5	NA	CSVSRVPLQETQYF	TGCAGCGTTAGCAGGGTCCCGCTGCAAGAGACCCAGTACTTC
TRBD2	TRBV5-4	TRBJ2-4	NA	CASSLASGINIQYF	TGTGCCAGCAGCTTGGCTAGCGGAATAAACATTCAGTACTTC
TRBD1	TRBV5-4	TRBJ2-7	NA	CASTQLGTADSYEQYF	TGTGCCAGCACCCAGCTCGGGACAGCTGATTCCTACGAGCAGTACTTC
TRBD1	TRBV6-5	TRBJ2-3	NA	CASRPDRARTDTQYF	TGTGCCAGCAGACCGGACAGGGCTCGCACAGATACGCAGTATTTT
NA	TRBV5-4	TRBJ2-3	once	CASREYGGQLPSDTQYF	TGTGCCAGCAGGGAGTACGGAGGACAGCTCCCCTCTGATACGCAGTATTTT
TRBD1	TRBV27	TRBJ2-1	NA	CASSFEDRGVNEQFF	TGTGCCAGCAGTTTTGAGGACAGGGGTGTGAATGAGCAGTTCTTC
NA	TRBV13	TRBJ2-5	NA	CASSLRTSNRAQETQYF	TGTGCCAGCAGCTTAAGGACATCGAATCGGGCACAAGAGACCCAGTACTTC
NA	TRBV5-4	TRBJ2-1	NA	CASSLVLRDEQFF	TGTGCCAGCAGCTTGGTTCTCCGGGATGAGCAGTTCTTC
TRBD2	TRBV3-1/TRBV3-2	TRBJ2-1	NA	CASTPLLASRNNEQFF	TGTGCCAGCACCCCCCTACTAGCGTCACGGAACAATGAGCAGTTCTTC
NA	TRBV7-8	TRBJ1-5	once	CASSLETRRQYSNQPQHF	TGTGCCAGCAGCTTAGAAACCCGACGGCAATATAGCAATCAGCCCCAGCATTTT
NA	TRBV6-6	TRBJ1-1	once	CASSYRQTEAFF	TGTGCCAGCAGTTACAGGCAGACTGAAGCTTTCTTT
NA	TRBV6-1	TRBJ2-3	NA	CASSERGGTDTQYF	TGTGCCAGCAGTGAAAGGGGGGGGACAGATACGCAGTATTTT
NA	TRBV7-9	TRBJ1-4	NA	CASSARDSRQEKLFF	TGTGCCAGCAGCGCCCGGGACTCTAGGCAAGAAAAACTGTTTTTT
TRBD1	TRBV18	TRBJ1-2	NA	CASSPPGSQGAWNGYTF	TGTGCCAGCTCACCACCGGGCTCCCAGGGGGCCTGGAATGGCTACACCTTC
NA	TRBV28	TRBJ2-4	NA	CASTPGDLAKNIQYF	TGTGCCAGTACTCCAGGGGACCTAGCCAAAAACATTCAGTACTTC
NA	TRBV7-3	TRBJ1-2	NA	CASSPPRELFNYGYTF	TGTGCCAGCAGCCCTCCCCGGGAGCTTTTTAACTATGGCTACACCTTC